A selection of T cell receptor beta chains follows, all from one sample in a study of memory CD4+ T cells and cytomegalovirus serostatus. Generated by immunoSEQ multiplex PCR, the TCRdb table keeps only in-frame clones and is missing some. The table includes around 63,000 clones, around 82% detected once. Source material: memory CD4+ T cells from blood. The receptors come from an adult in good health and CMV-seronegative. Some clones in this sample may be carry-over from other donors' samples. CDR3s include the opening cysteine and the closing phenylalanine or tryptophan. D genes are given only for firm matches. Some rows mark clone size as missing; the rest say once, few, many or name a class of expanded clone.

j_call cdr3_length v_call d_call clone_size cdr3_nt cdr3_aa
TRBJ1-1 16 TRBV18 TRBD1 . TGTGCCAGCTCACCGGGTCGACAGGGGGTGAACACTGAAGCTTTCTTT CASSPGRQGVNTEAFF
TRBJ1-4 16 TRBV7-9 TRBD1 few TGTGCCAGCAGCTTAGGGGACAGGGGAACAAATGAAAAACTGTTTTTT CASSLGDRGTNEKLFF
TRBJ2-7 13 TRBV19 TRBD1 . TGTGCCAGTACCCGCAGGGGGCAGAACGAGCAGTACTTC CASTRRGQNEQYF
TRBJ2-5 13 TRBV30 TRBD1 . TGTGCCTGGGCCGGGACAGATCAAGAGACCCAGTACTTC CAWAGTDQETQYF
TRBJ1-3 13 TRBV28 . . TGTGCCAGCAGTTTTACGGGTGGAAACACCATATATTTT CASSFTGGNTIYF
TRBJ2-1 11 TRBV27 . . TGTGCCAGCAGTCGGGGGAATGAGCAGTTCTTC CASSRGNEQFF
TRBJ2-2 16 TRBV28 . . TGTGCCAGCAGAGGACAGGGTGCGGGAGCGGACGGGGAGCTGTTTTTT CASRGQGAGADGELFF
TRBJ2-4 15 TRBV2 . few TGTGCCAGCAGGTCAGGGGTGGCAGCCAAAAACATTCAGTACTTC CASRSGVAAKNIQYF
TRBJ2-7 14 TRBV2 . . TGTGCCAGCAGACCGGGGCAGGGCATAGGCGAGCAGTACTTC CASRPGQGIGEQYF
TRBJ1-1 13 TRBV6-5 . . TGTGCCAGCAGTTACTCCAGGGGAACTGAAGCTTTCTTT CASSYSRGTEAFF
TRBJ2-7 18 TRBV21-1 . . TGTGCCAGCAGCAAAGGCAGACGGGAAATCTCCTGCTCCTACGAGCAGTACTTC CASSKGRREISCSYEQYF
TRBJ2-1 13 TRBV28 TRBD2 . TGTGCCAGCCTGCTAGCGGGAAGTAATGAGCAGTTCTTC CASLLAGSNEQFF
TRBJ2-5 14 TRBV6-1 . . TGTGCCAGCAGGCCAGGGCCGTACCAAGAGACCCAGTACTTC CASRPGPYQETQYF
TRBJ2-3 15 TRBV5-4 TRBD1 few TGTGCCAGCAGCTGGGAACAGGGGGCGACAGATACGCAGTATTTT CASSWEQGATDTQYF
TRBJ2-5 14 TRBV11-2 . once TGTGCCAGCAGCTTGTCGACTATCCCTCCGACCCAGTACTTC CASSLSTIPPTQYF
TRBJ2-3 12 TRBV7-3 . . TGTGCCAGCAGCCCAACGGAAGATACGCAGTATTTT CASSPTEDTQYF
TRBJ2-3 15 TRBV5-6 TRBD2 . TGTGCCAGCAGCTTACTAGCGGGGACCACAGATACGCAGTATTTT CASSLLAGTTDTQYF
TRBJ1-5 12 TRBV6-1 TRBD1 few TGTGCCATCAGGGGGCAGGATCAGCCCCAGCATTTT CAIRGQDQPQHF
TRBJ2-3 17 TRBV7-2 TRBD2 . TGTGCCAGCAGTCCAAGACTAGCGGGAGACCGCACAGATACGCAGTATTTT CASSPRLAGDRTDTQYF
TRBJ1-2 14 TRBV29-1 . . TGCAGCGTTGAACTGGGGGCGCAGAAGATTGGCTACACCTTC CSVELGAQKIGYTF
TRBJ1-6 14 TRBV2 TRBD1 . TGTGCCAGCAGTCTTGACAGGGAAAATTCACCCCTCCACTTT CASSLDRENSPLHF
TRBJ1-3 15 TRBV28 . . TGTGCCAGCAGCCCCCCTCCAGGGAACGGAAACACCATATATTTT CASSPPPGNGNTIYF
TRBJ1-1 14 TRBV9 . . TGTGCCAGCAGCCCCTCGGGACCTCCCAGGGAAGCTTTCTTT CASSPSGPPREAFF
TRBJ2-4 18 TRBV11-3 TRBD1 few TGTGCCAGCAGCCTCGAACAGGGGGGATCTTCAGCCAAAAACATTCAGTACTTC CASSLEQGGSSAKNIQYF
TRBJ2-5 12 TRBV19 . few TGTGCCAGTAGAGGGGTGTCAGAGACCCAGTACTTC CASRGVSETQYF
TRBJ2-3 13 TRBV7-2 . . TGTGCCAGCAGCTTTTCATCGGGAGATACGCAGTATTTT CASSFSSGDTQYF
TRBJ1-1 13 TRBV27 . . TGTGCCAGCAGTTTGGGACGGGACACTGAAGCTTTCTTT CASSLGRDTEAFF
TRBJ1-1 15 TRBV21-1 . . TGTGCCAGCAGCGCTAGGATCCAGATGAACACTGAAGCTTTCTTT CASSARIQMNTEAFF
TRBJ2-5 13 TRBV5-5 . . TGTGCCAGCAGTTCCCCGGGGGAAGAGACCCAGTACTTC CASSSPGEETQYF
TRBJ1-4 16 TRBV27 TRBD1 . TGTGCCAGCAGTTCCCTCAACAGGGGCACTAATGAAAAACTGTTTTTT CASSSLNRGTNEKLFF
TRBJ2-2 13 TRBV11-2 . . TGTGCCAGCAGCGACCGGTTGACCGGGGAGCTGTTTTTT CASSDRLTGELFF
TRBJ1-1 13 TRBV2 . . TGTGCCAGCAGTGTTCGATTGGGGAGTGAAGCTTTCTTT CASSVRLGSEAFF
TRBJ1-4 15 TRBV7-9 TRBD1 . TGTGCCAGCAGCCCGACAGGGAGTACTAATGAAAAACTGTTTTTT CASSPTGSTNEKLFF
TRBJ1-2 13 TRBV5-1 . . TGCGCCAGCAGCTTAAGACAGGACTATGGCTACACCTTC CASSLRQDYGYTF
TRBJ2-1 15 TRBV6-4 TRBD2 . TGTGCCAGCAGTGACGGACTAGCGGGAACGAATGAGCAGTTCTTC CASSDGLAGTNEQFF
TRBJ2-5 12 TRBV23-1 . . TGCGCCAGCAGTCATATGCAAGAGACCCAGTACTTC CASSHMQETQYF
TRBJ2-7 13 TRBV9 TRBD2 . TGTGCCAGCAGTACTAGCGTAAGGGACGAGCAGTACTTC CASSTSVRDEQYF
TRBJ1-1 16 TRBV5-1 TRBD1 . TGCGCCAGCAGTTCCGGACAGGGGGCTCGGAACACTGAAGCTTTCTTT CASSSGQGARNTEAFF
TRBJ2-5 14 TRBV6-6 . . TGTGCCAGCAGTTACTCCGACAGGAGGGAGACCCAGTACTTC CASSYSDRRETQYF
TRBJ1-2 16 TRBV6-5 TRBD1 few TGTGCCAGCAGTTCGCTGTCAGGGGGGCAGTACTATGGCTACACCTTC CASSSLSGGQYYGYTF
TRBJ2-3 12 TRBV4-3 . once TGCGCCAGCAGCCAAGGCGGGACTCCGTTGTATTTT CASSQGGTPLYF
TRBJ2-2 15 TRBV19 TRBD2 . TGTGCCAGTATGGGACTAGCGGGGGGCACCGGGGAGCTGTTTTTT CASMGLAGGTGELFF
TRBJ2-1 16 TRBV5-6 TRBD2 . TGTGCCAGCAGCTTGTACGGGAGGCAGGATTACAATGAGCAGTTCTTC CASSLYGRQDYNEQFF
TRBJ2-2 17 TRBV4-1 TRBD2 . TGCGCCAGCAGCCGCGAGCGGGAGGCCTCGAACACCGGGGAGCTGTTTTTT CASSREREASNTGELFF
TRBJ2-1 15 TRBV28 TRBD2 . TGTGCCAGCGCTCGGCGGGAGAGGAGCTACAATGAGCAGTTCTTC CASARRERSYNEQFF
TRBJ1-5 14 TRBV30 . . TGTGCCTGGAGTGTATTGGCAGGCGGTCAGCCCCAGCATTTT CAWSVLAGGQPQHF
TRBJ2-3 16 TRBV30 TRBD2 . TGTGCCTGGAGTGGTAGACTAGCGGGAGGGTTAGATACGCAGTATTTT CAWSGRLAGGLDTQYF
TRBJ1-1 17 TRBV25-1 . . TGTGCCAGCAGTGAATCCCCTGGGGGCGGGATGAACACTGAAGCTTTCTTT CASSESPGGGMNTEAFF
TRBJ1-2 14 TRBV28 . . TGTGCCAGCAGCGTGACAGGTTCGGCGGAGGGCTACACCTTC CASSVTGSAEGYTF
TRBJ2-7 16 TRBV7-9 TRBD2 . TGTGCCAGCAGCTCCCCCCCAGGGACTAGCGGCTACGAGCAGTACTTC CASSSPPGTSGYEQYF
TRBJ1-5 13 TRBV7-2 . . TGTGCCAGCAGCTTCCAGGCCAATCAGCCCCAGCATTTT CASSFQANQPQHF
TRBJ2-7 16 TRBV19 TRBD1 . TGTGCCAGTAGCAACGGGCTCGAACAGGGGATCTACGAGCAGTACTTC CASSNGLEQGIYEQYF